This note documents a single T cell receptor (beta chain) sequence. Its antigen remains unknown. This sample is drawn from a study of T cells after yellow fever vaccination. Study-wide background: Each low-cell-number fraction was prepared by means of SMART-Seq v4 Ultra Low Input. General study points: A small proportion of clonotypes was detected in both the CD4 and CD8 compartments. Clones that expanded after primary vaccination mostly reappeared after the booster (just under 98% CD4, 70% to 90% CD8).

Researchers made TCR cDNA using 5'RACE template switching, and this step added a universal primer site and UMIs. TCRdb reprocessed the 5' RACE reads with MiXCR, giving one entry per CDR3 protein. Seen here are about 340,000 distinct CDR3 sequences, 8.5% to 9% observed once, and the top ten hold 18%. CDR3 length: 13 amino acids. The germline V and J ends were trimmed by 5 bases and 8 bases, with 12 bases remaining between them. The V gene's germline CDR1 is MNHEY and CDR2 SVGEGT. This receptor was obtained from a man aged 18 to 35 who received the YFV17D yellow fever vaccine. Sequences were derived from PBMCs, sampled on the day of the first yellow fever vaccination. The rearrangement joins TRBV6-2 or TRBV6-3 to TRBJ2-2, with unresolved D. CDR3 DNA sequence: TGTGCCAGCAGTACAAGAAGGCTTGGGGAGCTGTTTTTT. Amino acid sequence: CASSTRRLGELFF.